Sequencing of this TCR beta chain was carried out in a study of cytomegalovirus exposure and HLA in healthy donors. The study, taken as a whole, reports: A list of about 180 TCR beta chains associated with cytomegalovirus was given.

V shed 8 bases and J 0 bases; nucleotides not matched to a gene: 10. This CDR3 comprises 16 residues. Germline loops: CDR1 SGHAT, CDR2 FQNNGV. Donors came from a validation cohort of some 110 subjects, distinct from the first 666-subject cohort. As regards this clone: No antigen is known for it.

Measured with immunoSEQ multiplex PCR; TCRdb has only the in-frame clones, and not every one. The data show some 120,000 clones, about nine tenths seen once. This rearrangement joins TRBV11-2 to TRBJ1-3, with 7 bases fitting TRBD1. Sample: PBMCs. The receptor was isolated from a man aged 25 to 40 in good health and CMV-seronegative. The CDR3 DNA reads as TGTGCCAGCCGGATGCTACGGGACAGCTCTGGAAACACCATATATTTT. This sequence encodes CASRMLRDSSGNTIYF.